The 18 T cell receptor beta chains presented below share a single source sample, sequenced in a study of control samples from healthy donors and cancer patients. The method was immunoSEQ multiplex PCR; TCRdb's version includes in-frame clones alone and lacks a portion of them. This table holds approximately 110,000 clones, roughly nine tenths found once. What was sequenced was blood. The source is a human donor in good health. The donor label of this sample is uncertain.

The rearrangement uses TRBV7-8 and TRBJ2-7; TRBD1 aligns across 8 bases. Germline-derived CDR1 and CDR2 are SGHVS and FQNEAQ. Trimming at V came to 5 bases and at J to 9 bases, leaving 21 bases not matched to a gene. This CDR3 spans 17 amino acids. The CDR3, as DNA: TGTGCCAGCAGCGAAACCACCAGGGGGCGACCTGCTCCGGCGCAGTACTTC. Encoded protein: CASSETTRGRPAPAQYF. The full variable domain, its missing parts supplied by reference TRBV7-8 and TRBJ2-7, is GAGVSQSPRYKVAKRGQDVALRCDPISGHVSLFWYQQALGQGPEFLTYFQNEAQLDKSGLPSDRFFAERPEGSVSTLKIQRTQQEDSAVYLCASSETTRGRPAPAQYFGPGTRLTVT.

As regards this clone: A junction end diverges from the germline sequence, so it may reflect a read error. This sequence joins TRBV5-1 and TRBJ2-5, with 10 bases that match TRBD1. The V gene's germline CDR1 is SGHRS and CDR2 YFSETQ. There are 16 residues in the CDR3. The CDR3 DNA sequence: TGCGCCAGCAGCTGGAGCGGACAGGGGGTGAGAGAGGCCCAGTACTTC. This codes for CASSWSGQGVREAQYF. The complete variable domain, with remaining parts taken from reference TRBV5-1 and TRBJ2-5, reads KAGVTQTPRYLIKTRGQQVTLSCSPISGHRSVSWYQQTPGQGLQFLFEYFSETQRNKGNFPGRFSGRQFSNSRSEMNVSTLELGDSALYLCASSWSGQGVREAQYFGPGTRLLVL.

The V gene is TRBV6-5, the J gene TRBJ2-1; D possibly matches TRBD1 or TRBD2 (5 bases each). Germline V CDR1 and CDR2: MNHEY, SVGAGI. This CDR3 is 11 amino acids long. V lost 7 bases and J lost 15, with 16 bases in between. Here the CDR3 reads CASTVLGEWFF. The CDR3, as DNA: TGTGCCAGCACCGTGCTGGGGGAGTGGTTCTTC.

In its sample, this clone was seen once. The chain carries TRBV3-1 (or the pseudogene TRBV3-2) and TRBJ2-3; unclear D gene. V lost 0 bases and J 5 bases, leaving 9 bases between the germline ends. Germline CDR1 LGHDT, CDR2 YNNKEL (reference sequence). This CDR3 contains 14 residues. The CDR3 DNA sequence: TGTGCCAGCAGCCAAGAGTTCAGAGGAGATACGCAGTATTTT. Translating it yields CASSQEFRGDTQYF.

CDR3 residues: CAIREALGNTIYF. For the CDR3, the DNA is TGTGCCATCAGGGAGGCACTTGGAAACACCATATATTTT. The gene calls are TRBV10-3 and TRBJ1-3; D is undetermined. CDR1 and CDR2 (germline): ENHRY, SYGVKD. Trimming left V 6 bases short and J 3 bases short, with 9 bases between. The length of the CDR3 is 13 residues.

This rearrangement joins TRBV3-1 (or the pseudogene TRBV3-2) to TRBJ2-1; no clear D gene. V was shortened by 1 base and J by 2 bases, with 12 bases between the two germline ends. Looked up from germline, CDR1 is LGHDT and CDR2 is YNNKEL (reference sequence). The CDR3 length is 16 residues. The CDR3 DNA reads TGTGCCAGCAGCCAAGCGCTTTCCGTGACCTACAATGAGCAGTTCTTC. The encoded protein is CASSQALSVTYNEQFF.

The genes are TRBV4-1 and TRBJ1-3; D call uncertain. The V and J ends lost 1 base and 0 bases respectively, with 7 bases between them. Germline V lookup: CDR1 MGHRA, CDR2 YSYEKL. The length of the CDR3 is 15 residues. The CDR3, as DNA: TGCGCCAGCAGCCAAGTTGTCGTCTCTGGAAACACCATATATTTT. Translation gives CASSQVVVSGNTIYF.

The V call is TRBV18, the J call TRBJ1-6, with 7 bases aligning to TRBD1. Germline trimming cut 0 bases from V and 6 bases from J; bases unmatched to any gene: 2. The CDR3 covers 15 residues. The germline gives CDR1 KGHSH, CDR2 LQKENI. The CDR3 sequence is CASSPPSGGNSPLHF. CDR3 DNA sequence: TGTGCCAGCTCACCACCGTCAGGGGGTAATTCACCCCTCCACTTT.

The chain uses TRBV5-8 and TRBJ1-5; 8 bases map to TRBD1. Germline V lookup: CDR1 SGHTS, CDR2 YDEGEE. The CDR3 spans 17 residues. The ends lost 0 bases at V and 2 bases at J; junction bases unmatched: 7. The CDR3 loop is CASSLDRTGRGNQPQHF. DNA for the CDR3: TGTGCCAGCAGCTTGGATAGGACAGGGAGGGGCAATCAGCCCCAGCATTTT.

The chain carries TRBV2 and TRBJ1-4; 7 nucleotides agree with TRBD1. The ends lost 0 bases at V and 8 bases at J; junction bases unmatched: 12. CDR3 length: 17 residues. CDR1 SNHLY and CDR2 FYNNEI come from the germline V gene. CDR3 coding DNA: TGTGCCAGCAGTGAAGCACTGAGACAGGGAAAACACGAAAAACTGTTTTTT. Amino acids: CASSEALRQGKHEKLFF.

This clone was counted once. This chain links TRBV5-4 with TRBJ1-4; D is unresolved. Germline V lookup: CDR1 SGHNT, CDR2 YYREEE (reference sequence). The V and J ends lost 1 base and 5 bases respectively, with 6 bases between them. This CDR3 region has 13 residues. The CDR3 nucleotides read TGTGCCAGCAGCTTGCAAGGGAATGAAAAACTGTTTTTT. Translating it yields CASSLQGNEKLFF. The full variable domain, in which reference TRBV5-4 and TRBJ1-4 provide the parts outside the CDR3, is ETGVTQSPTHLIKTRGQQVTLRCSSQSGHNTVSWYQQALGQGPQFIFQYYREEENGRGNFPPRFSGLQFPNYSSELNVNALELDDSALYLCASSLQGNEKLFFGSGTQLSVL.

This chain links TRBV5-1 with TRBJ1-4; no definite D call. Per germline, CDR1 SGHRS and CDR2 YFSETQ. The germline V and J ends were trimmed by 8 bases and 4 bases, with 12 bases remaining between them. The CDR3 runs to 13 residues. CDR3 loop: CASAWTGNEKLFF. The DNA of the CDR3 is TGCGCCAGTGCCTGGACGGGTAATGAAAAACTGTTTTTT.

The gene calls are TRBV5-1 and TRBJ1-2; tentative D call: TRBD1 (6 bases). Germline V gives CDR1 SGHRS, CDR2 YFSETQ. This CDR3 region has 14 residues. Trimming stripped 0 bases from V and 6 bases from J, with 12 bases between. The CDR3 loop is CASSLGAKGDGYTF. CDR3 in DNA: TGCGCCAGCAGCTTGGGGGCTAAGGGGGATGGCTACACCTTC.

V usage is TRBV18 and J usage is TRBJ1-1; 8 bases align to TRBD1. CDR1 is KGHSH and CDR2 is LQKENI in the germline V gene. Trimming removed 3 bases from V and 0 bases from J; junction bases left unmatched: 6. This CDR3 has 16 residues. CDR3 sequence (DNA): TGTGCCAGCTCACCTGGTACAGGGGGAATGAACACTGAAGCTTTCTTT. Its translation: CASSPGTGGMNTEAFF.

The sample holds one count of this clone. The rearrangement uses TRBV6-2 or TRBV6-3 and TRBJ1-5, with D perhaps matching TRBD1 (5 bases). V dropped 6 bases and J dropped 12 bases, with 21 bases sitting between them. The CDR3 runs 14 residues. Germline assignment: CDR1 MNHEY and CDR2 SVGEGT. CDR3 in DNA: TGTGCCAGCAGCCAAGCCAGGGCGGTCGAGGGCCAGCATTTT. Protein: CASSQARAVEGQHF.

CDR3 protein: CASSFQGANGELFF. The CDR3, as DNA: TGTGCCAGCAGCTTCCAGGGGGCGAACGGGGAGCTGTTTTTT. V usage is TRBV5-4 and J usage is TRBJ2-2; TRBD1 agrees at 8 bases. The CDR3 extends over 14 amino acids. The V gene's germline CDR1 is SGHNT and CDR2 YYREEE (reference sequence). Trimming removed 2 bases from V and 7 bases from J; junction bases left unmatched: 4.

The count of this clone is one. The rearrangement uses TRBV6-5 and TRBJ2-3; a possible D gene is TRBD1 (6 bases). Per the germline V gene, CDR1 is MNHEY and CDR2 is SVGAGI. This CDR3 contains 15 residues. Trimming removed 8 bases at V and 4 bases at J, with 19 bases between. CDR3 in amino acids: CASLQGFWTSDTQYF. CDR3 in DNA: TGTGCCAGCTTACAGGGATTTTGGACCTCAGATACGCAGTATTTT.

The CDR3 region is CASSLSRDTEAFF. The CDR3 nucleotides are TGTGCCAGCAGTTTGAGTCGGGACACTGAAGCTTTCTTT. The rearrangement joins TRBV28 to TRBJ1-1; no clear D gene. Between the trimmed V and J ends, which lost 3 bases and 3 bases, there was a span of 8 bases. Germline CDR1 and CDR2: MDHEN and SYDVKM. The CDR3 runs 13 residues.